The rows below give T cell receptor beta chains drawn from one sample of a study of T cell responses to AZD1222 COVID-19 vaccine. Clones were read by immunoSEQ multiplex PCR, and TCRdb kept only the in-frame ones, dropping some. The table records around 130,000 clones, over 90% of them present only once. This material consisted of peripheral blood, taken on day 0 of AZD1222 vaccination. The source is an adult in good health. CDR3s include the opening cysteine and the closing phenylalanine or tryptophan. D genes are given only for firm matches. Part of the rows lack a size; the others show once, few, many or a class for expanded clones.

d_gene | j_gene | abundance | len | v_gene | CDR3nt | CDR3aa
NA | TRBJ1-4 | NA | 17 | TRBV18 | TGTGCCAGCTCACCACCGGTTGTTGTTGCGGATACCGAAAAACTGTTTTTT | CASSPPVVVADTEKLFF
NA | TRBJ1-6 | once | 14 | TRBV6-5 | TGTGCCAGCAGTTACGGGCAGGGGAGGTCACCCCTCCACTTT | CASSYGQGRSPLHF
NA | TRBJ2-2 | NA | 13 | TRBV25-1 | TGTGCCAGCTCTAACGGGAGCCCCGGGGAGCTGTTTTTT | CASSNGSPGELFF
NA | TRBJ2-7 | NA | 15 | TRBV10-3 | TGTGCCATCAGTGAGTCAACATACCTCTCCTACGAGCAGTACTTC | CAISESTYLSYEQYF
NA | TRBJ1-4 | NA | 16 | TRBV28 | TGTGCCAGCAGTTTATCCCTCTTCGCAACTAATGAAAAACTGTTTTTT | CASSLSLFATNEKLFF
NA | TRBJ1-6 | once | 13 | TRBV27 | TGTGCCAGCAGTTCGGGGATTAATTCACCCCTCCACTTT | CASSSGINSPLHF
NA | TRBJ1-2 | NA | 15 | TRBV18 | TGTGCCAGCTCACCACAGAAACAGGTGGGGGATGGCTACACCTTC | CASSPQKQVGDGYTF
NA | TRBJ1-2 | NA | 18 | TRBV4-1 | TGCGCCAGCAGCCCTAAGGATCTTGTGGCAGGAGCTAACTATGGCTACACCTTC | CASSPKDLVAGANYGYTF
TRBD2 | TRBJ2-7 | once | 16 | TRBV3-1/TRBV3-2 | TGTGCCAGCAGCCAAGTAACTAGCGGGAGGCTCAACGAGCAGTACTTC | CASSQVTSGRLNEQYF
TRBD1 | TRBJ1-3 | NA | 13 | TRBV12-3/TRBV12-4 | TGTGCCAGCAGGGGGACAGGGAGAAACACCATATATTTT | CASRGTGRNTIYF
NA | TRBJ2-7 | NA | 14 | TRBV28 | TGTGCCAGCAGTCCGACAGCAGCTATCTACGAGCAGTACTTC | CASSPTAAIYEQYF
NA | TRBJ1-5 | NA | 13 | TRBV9 | TGTGCCAGCAGCGTAGGGATAAATCAGCCCCAGCATTTT | CASSVGINQPQHF
TRBD2 | TRBJ2-1 | NA | 13 | TRBV24-1 | TGTGCCACCAGTGGTAGCGGGTTTTTTGAGCAGTTCTTC | CATSGSGFFEQFF
NA | TRBJ1-2 | NA | 12 | TRBV7-9 | TGTGCCAGCAGCCTCGGGATGGATGGCTACACCTTC | CASSLGMDGYTF
TRBD2 | TRBJ2-1 | NA | 16 | TRBV7-9 | TGTGCCAGCAGCCTGGTGGCGGGAGGGCAGCGCAATGAGCAGTTCTTC | CASSLVAGGQRNEQFF
NA | TRBJ1-1 | NA | 16 | TRBV28 | TGTGCCAGCAGTTCTTTTTTGGCCCGAAGAGGCACTGAAGCTTTCTTT | CASSSFLARRGTEAFF
NA | TRBJ2-2 | NA | 15 | TRBV6-5 | TGTGCCAGCCGTTTCAGGACAACGAACACCGGGGAGCTGTTTTTT | CASRFRTTNTGELFF
NA | TRBJ1-2 | NA | 13 | TRBV7-9 | TGTGCCAGCAGCAAGCTAGATCGCATGGGCTACACCTTC | CASSKLDRMGYTF
NA | TRBJ1-2 | NA | 14 | TRBV5-6 | TGTGCCAGCAGCTTGGGCCAGGGAAGGGGTGGCTACACCTTC | CASSLGQGRGGYTF
NA | TRBJ1-2 | NA | 14 | TRBV7-3 | TGTGCCAGCAGCTTATCCGGGGGCCGGGAGGGCTACACCTTC | CASSLSGGREGYTF
TRBD1 | TRBJ2-1 | NA | 14 | TRBV6-5 | TGTGCCAGCAGCTCCGGGACAGGGTACCTTGAGCAGTTCTTC | CASSSGTGYLEQFF
TRBD1 | TRBJ1-5 | few | 13 | TRBV19 | TGTGCCAGTAGGGGACAGGTCAATCAGCCCCAGCATTTT | CASRGQVNQPQHF
NA | TRBJ2-3 | NA | 14 | TRBV5-1 | TGCGCCAGCAGCTTGGAGAGAGCCACAGATACGCAGTATTTT | CASSLERATDTQYF
TRBD2 | TRBJ2-5 | NA | 16 | TRBV3-1/TRBV3-2 | TGTGCCAGCAGCTTGGGACTAGCGGGAGGCTTAGAGACCCAGTACTTC | CASSLGLAGGLETQYF
NA | TRBJ1-5 | NA | 15 | TRBV21-1 | TGTGCCAGCAGCACCAAAGTGGAATCGGATCAGCCCCAGCATTTT | CASSTKVESDQPQHF
NA | TRBJ2-3 | NA | 11 | TRBV5-1 | TGCGCCAGCAGCACGGAAGATACGCAGTATTTT | CASSTEDTQYF
NA | TRBJ1-1 | NA | 13 | TRBV27 | TGTGCCAGCAGTGCGGGACTGAACACTGAAGCTTTCTTT | CASSAGLNTEAFF
NA | TRBJ1-1 | once | 14 | TRBV2 | TGTGCCAGCAGGCCCCCTTTAATGAACACTGAAGCTTTCTTT | CASRPPLMNTEAFF
NA | TRBJ2-7 | NA | 12 | TRBV9 | TGTGCCAGCAGCGCCACCGTTGGCGAGCAGTACTTC | CASSATVGEQYF
NA | TRBJ2-7 | NA | 13 | TRBV6-6 | TGTGCCAGCAAGGGTAGCGACCTGTACGAGCAGTACTTC | CASKGSDLYEQYF
NA | TRBJ1-2 | once | 13 | TRBV5-6 | TGTGCCAGCAGCTTCAGGGGAGCCTATGGCTACACCTTC | CASSFRGAYGYTF
NA | TRBJ1-1 | NA | 17 | TRBV7-8 | TGTGCCAGCACTGATATGGGGCTGGGTTCTTGGGGGACTGAAGCTTTCTTT | CASTDMGLGSWGTEAFF
NA | TRBJ2-7 | NA | 16 | TRBV7-9 | TGTGCCAGCAGCCCCCGAAGCAGGCCGAGCTCCTACGAGCAGTACTTC | CASSPRSRPSSYEQYF
NA | TRBJ1-5 | NA | 15 | TRBV21-1 | TGTGCCAGCAGCAAAGCGGTGGCAGGGGGCCAGCCCCAGCATTTT | CASSKAVAGGQPQHF
TRBD2 | TRBJ2-1 | NA | 13 | TRBV11-3 | TGTGCCAGCAGCCCCAGGAGGGAGGGTGAGCAGTTCTTC | CASSPRREGEQFF
NA | TRBJ2-7 | NA | 13 | TRBV19 | TGTGCCAGTAGTATGACTTTCTCCTACGAGCAGTACTTC | CASSMTFSYEQYF
NA | TRBJ1-5 | NA | 14 | TRBV7-2 | TGTGCCAGCAGCCCTCTGCCCCTAAATCAGCCCCAGCATTTT | CASSPLPLNQPQHF
NA | TRBJ1-4 | NA | 14 | TRBV28 | TGTGCCAGCAGGGAGGAGGGGAAGAATGAAAAACTGTTTTTT | CASREEGKNEKLFF
TRBD1 | TRBJ1-1 | NA | 15 | TRBV19 | TGTGCCAGTAGTCCCGGGACAGGGGGGAACACTGAAGCTTTCTTT | CASSPGTGGNTEAFF
NA | TRBJ2-7 | NA | 16 | TRBV7-9 | TGTGCCAGCACCACAGCCCGAGGGAGGAGCTCCTACGAGCAGTACTTC | CASTTARGRSSYEQYF
TRBD1 | TRBJ1-5 | NA | 14 | TRBV19 | TGTGCCAGTAGTACCGAAACAGGGGGGCAGCCCCAGCATTTT | CASSTETGGQPQHF
NA | TRBJ1-5 | NA | 14 | TRBV6-5 | TGTGCCAGCAAAAGGGGAAGGGGCGATCAGCCCCAGCATTTT | CASKRGRGDQPQHF
NA | TRBJ2-3 | NA | 12 | TRBV18 | TGTGCCAGCAGCAGTGATACAGATACGCAGTATTTT | CASSSDTDTQYF
TRBD1 | TRBJ2-7 | NA | 17 | TRBV5-7 | TGTGCCAGCAGCCTGGAGGAACGGGGACAGGGGGCGTGGGAGCAGTACTTC | CASSLEERGQGAWEQYF
NA | TRBJ1-1 | NA | 14 | TRBV5-4 | TGTGCCAGCAGCTCACAAGCTCGATTGGCTGAAGCTTTCTTT | CASSSQARLAEAFF
NA | TRBJ1-1 | NA | 17 | TRBV6-2/TRBV6-3 | TGTGCCAGCAGTTACTCTGGGGGGCGAGTCCCGAACACTGAAGCTTTCTTT | CASSYSGGRVPNTEAFF
NA | TRBJ2-7 | NA | 13 | TRBV3-1/TRBV3-2 | TGTGCCAGCAGCCCCTCCAGCTCCTACGAGCAGTACTTC | CASSPSSSYEQYF
NA | TRBJ1-1 | NA | 11 | TRBV11-3 | TGTGCCAGCAGCGGGGGATCTGAAGCTTTCTTT | CASSGGSEAFF
NA | TRBJ2-3 | NA | 17 | TRBV11-3 | TGTGCCAGCAGCTGGGCGCAGGGGCCTTATACCACAGATACGCAGTATTTT | CASSWAQGPYTTDTQYF